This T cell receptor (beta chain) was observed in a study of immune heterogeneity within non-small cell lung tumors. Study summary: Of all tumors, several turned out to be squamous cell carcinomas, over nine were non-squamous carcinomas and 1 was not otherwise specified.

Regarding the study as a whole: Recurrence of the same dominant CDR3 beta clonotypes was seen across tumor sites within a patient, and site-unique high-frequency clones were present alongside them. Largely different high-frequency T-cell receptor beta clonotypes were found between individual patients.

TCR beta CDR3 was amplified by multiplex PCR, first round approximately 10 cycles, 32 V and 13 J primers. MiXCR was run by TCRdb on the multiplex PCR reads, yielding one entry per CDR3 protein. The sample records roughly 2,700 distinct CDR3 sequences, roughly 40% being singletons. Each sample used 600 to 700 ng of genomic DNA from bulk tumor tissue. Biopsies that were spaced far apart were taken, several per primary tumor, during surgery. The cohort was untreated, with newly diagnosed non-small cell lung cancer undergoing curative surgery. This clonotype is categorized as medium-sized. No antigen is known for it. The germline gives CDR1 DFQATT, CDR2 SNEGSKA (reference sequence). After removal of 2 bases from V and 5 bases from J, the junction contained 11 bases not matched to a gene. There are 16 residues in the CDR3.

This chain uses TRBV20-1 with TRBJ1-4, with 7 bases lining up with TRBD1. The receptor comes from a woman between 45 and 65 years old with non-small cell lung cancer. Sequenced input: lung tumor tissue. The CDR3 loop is CSARSGSGQTNEKLFF. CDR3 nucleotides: TGCAGTGCTAGAAGTGGCTCGGGACAGACGAATGAAAAACTGTTTTTT.